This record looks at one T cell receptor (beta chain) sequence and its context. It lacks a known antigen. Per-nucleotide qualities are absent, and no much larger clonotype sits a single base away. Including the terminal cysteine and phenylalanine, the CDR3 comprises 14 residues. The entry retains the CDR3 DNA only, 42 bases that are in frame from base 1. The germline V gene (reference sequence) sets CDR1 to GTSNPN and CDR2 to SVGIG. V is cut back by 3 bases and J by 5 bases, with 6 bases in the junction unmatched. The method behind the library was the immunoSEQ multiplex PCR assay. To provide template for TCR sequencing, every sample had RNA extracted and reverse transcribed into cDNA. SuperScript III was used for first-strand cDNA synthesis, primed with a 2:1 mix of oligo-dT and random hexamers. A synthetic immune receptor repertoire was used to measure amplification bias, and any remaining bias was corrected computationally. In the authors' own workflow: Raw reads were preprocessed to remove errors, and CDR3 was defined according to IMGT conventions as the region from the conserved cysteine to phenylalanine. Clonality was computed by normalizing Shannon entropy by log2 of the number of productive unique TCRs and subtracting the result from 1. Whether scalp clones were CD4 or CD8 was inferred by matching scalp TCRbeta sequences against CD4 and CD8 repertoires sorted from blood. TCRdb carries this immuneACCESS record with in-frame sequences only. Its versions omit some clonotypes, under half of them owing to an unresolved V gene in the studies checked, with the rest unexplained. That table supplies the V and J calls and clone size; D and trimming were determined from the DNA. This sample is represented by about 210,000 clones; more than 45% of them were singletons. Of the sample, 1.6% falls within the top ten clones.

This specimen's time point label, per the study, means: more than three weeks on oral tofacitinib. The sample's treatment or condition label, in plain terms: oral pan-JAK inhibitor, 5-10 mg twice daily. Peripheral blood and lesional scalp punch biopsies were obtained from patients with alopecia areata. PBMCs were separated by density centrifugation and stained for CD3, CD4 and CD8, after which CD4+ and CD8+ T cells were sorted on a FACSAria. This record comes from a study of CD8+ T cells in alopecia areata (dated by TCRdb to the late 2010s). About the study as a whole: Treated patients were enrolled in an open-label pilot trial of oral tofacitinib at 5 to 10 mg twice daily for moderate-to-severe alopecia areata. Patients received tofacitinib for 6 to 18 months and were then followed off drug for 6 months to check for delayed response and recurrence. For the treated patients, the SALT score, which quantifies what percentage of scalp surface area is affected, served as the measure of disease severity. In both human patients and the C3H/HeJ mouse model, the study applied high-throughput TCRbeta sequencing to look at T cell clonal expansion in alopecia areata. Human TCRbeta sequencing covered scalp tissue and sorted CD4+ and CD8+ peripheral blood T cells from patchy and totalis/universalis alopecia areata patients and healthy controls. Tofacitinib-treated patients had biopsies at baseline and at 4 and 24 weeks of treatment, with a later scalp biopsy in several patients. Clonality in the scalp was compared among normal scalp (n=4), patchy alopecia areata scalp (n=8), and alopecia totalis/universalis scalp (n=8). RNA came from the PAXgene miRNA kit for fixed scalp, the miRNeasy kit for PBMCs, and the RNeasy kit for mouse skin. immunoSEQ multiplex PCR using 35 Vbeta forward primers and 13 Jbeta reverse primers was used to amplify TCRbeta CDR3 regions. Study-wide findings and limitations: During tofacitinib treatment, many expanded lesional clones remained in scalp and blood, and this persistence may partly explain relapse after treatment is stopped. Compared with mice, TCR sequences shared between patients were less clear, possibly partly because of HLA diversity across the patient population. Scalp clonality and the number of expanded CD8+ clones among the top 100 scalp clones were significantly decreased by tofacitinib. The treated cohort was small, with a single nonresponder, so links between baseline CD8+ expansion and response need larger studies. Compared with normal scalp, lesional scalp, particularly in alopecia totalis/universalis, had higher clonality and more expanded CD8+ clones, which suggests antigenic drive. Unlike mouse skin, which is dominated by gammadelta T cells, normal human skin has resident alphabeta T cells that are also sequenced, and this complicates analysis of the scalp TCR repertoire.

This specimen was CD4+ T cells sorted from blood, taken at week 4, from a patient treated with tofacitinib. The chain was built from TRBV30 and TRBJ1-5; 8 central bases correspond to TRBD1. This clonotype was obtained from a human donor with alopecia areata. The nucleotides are TGTGCCTGGAGCCACGGACAGGGATATCAGCCCCAGCATTTT. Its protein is CAWSHGQGYQPQHF.